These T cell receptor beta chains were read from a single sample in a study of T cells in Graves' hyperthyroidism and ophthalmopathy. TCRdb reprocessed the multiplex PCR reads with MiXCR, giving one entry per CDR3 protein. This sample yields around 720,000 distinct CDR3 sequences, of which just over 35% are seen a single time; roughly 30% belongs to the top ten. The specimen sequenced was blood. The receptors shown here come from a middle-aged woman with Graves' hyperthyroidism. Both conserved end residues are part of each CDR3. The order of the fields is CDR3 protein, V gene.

cdr3_aa: CSVGVEETQYF; v_call: TRBV29-1
cdr3_aa: CSVGGTGFNYGYTF; v_call: TRBV29-1
cdr3_aa: CASSLVKVTTSGEQYF; v_call: TRBV5-6
cdr3_aa: CSAPLAGWPIF; v_call: TRBV20-1
cdr3_aa: CASAHRDRGKEQYF; v_call: TRBV6-5
cdr3_aa: CSATGHLNYGYTF; v_call: TRBV20-1
cdr3_aa: CASRRGRDSSYEQYF; v_call: TRBV10-3
cdr3_aa: CASSSLACRVNQPQHF; v_call: TRBV11-1
cdr3_aa: CASSLYQGGTIQYF; v_call: TRBV24-1
cdr3_aa: CASTLGEETQYF; v_call: TRBV12-3/TRBV12-4
cdr3_aa: CASSRGTGKDEQYF; v_call: TRBV10-1
cdr3_aa: CASRAGTGPQETQYF; v_call: TRBV6-5
cdr3_aa: CSALGGGGYTF; v_call: TRBV29-1
cdr3_aa: CASSSSSSTLYEQYF; v_call: TRBV6-5
cdr3_aa: CSAANQREGRNEQYF; v_call: TRBV20-1
cdr3_aa: CASSLDSGGELFF; v_call: TRBV2
cdr3_aa: CASKRGNQPQHF; v_call: TRBV19
cdr3_aa: CSAVRVGEVGYTF; v_call: TRBV20-1
cdr3_aa: CASSGLGVLSGNTIYF; v_call: TRBV25-1
cdr3_aa: CASSQGLRTGRNTEAFF; v_call: TRBV7-3
cdr3_aa: CASSLAQGPGTEAFF; v_call: TRBV7-9
cdr3_aa: CAIAAGPNTGELFF; v_call: TRBV10-3
cdr3_aa: CASSSAFYSHRENQPQHF; v_call: TRBV10-3
cdr3_aa: CASSPNRGPYGYTF; v_call: TRBV3-1
cdr3_aa: CASSFTGHMNTEAFF; v_call: TRBV10-2
cdr3_aa: CASSLWAVGGYEQYF; v_call: TRBV28
cdr3_aa: CATLEGSGANVLTF; v_call: TRBV12-3/TRBV12-4